The 4 T cell receptor beta chains below come from one sample, sequenced in a study of T cell responses to AZD1222 COVID-19 vaccine. TCRdb's copy holds only in-frame clones and misses some; the assay was immunoSEQ multiplex PCR. The data show 200,000 or so clones, approximately 93% seen once. The specimen comprised peripheral blood, sampled 28 days after the second AZD1222 dose. Receptors were obtained from an adult who received the AZD1222 COVID-19 vaccine.

The chain couples TRBV12-3 or TRBV12-4 to TRBJ1-2, with a weak D call TRBD1 (5 bases). Trimming removed 3 bases at V and 5 bases at J, with 10 bases between. This CDR3 is 13 amino acids long. CDR3 residues: CASSFKPGYGYTF. CDR3 DNA: TGTGCCAGCAGTTTCAAGCCAGGGTATGGCTACACCTTC.

The chain links TRBV6-5 to TRBJ1-5; a weak D match, TRBD1 (5 bases). V lost 0 bases and J 7 bases, leaving 10 bases between the germline ends. This CDR3 contains 14 residues. CDR1 and CDR2 from the germline V gene are MNHEY and SVGAGI. The CDR3 DNA is TGTGCCAGCAGTTACTCGAGAGGGGTCCAGCCCCAGCATTTT. This sequence encodes CASSYSRGVQPQHF.

This chain connects TRBV19 to TRBJ1-5; TRBD1 matches 7 bases. From germline, CDR1 is LNHDA and CDR2 SQIVND (reference sequence). The CDR3 contains 16 residues. With V trimmed by 6 bases and J by 1 base, 9 bases remained unmatched. The CDR3 sequence: CASRLTGSGSNQPQHF. CDR3 DNA: TGTGCCAGTAGGCTGACAGGGTCCGGCAGCAATCAGCCCCAGCATTTT.

The chain links TRBV7-2 to TRBJ2-1; TRBD1 matches at 7 bases. Germline V CDR1 and CDR2: SGHTA, FQGNSA. V lost 5 bases and J lost 0; bases outside the gene matches: 7. The CDR3 consists of 16 residues. Here the CDR3 reads CASSQSGTDSYNEQFF. CDR3 DNA sequence: TGTGCCAGCAGCCAGTCCGGGACAGACTCCTACAATGAGCAGTTCTTC.